This T cell receptor beta chain was documented in a study of CD8 T cells in cerebrospinal fluid in Alzheimer's disease. TCRdb reprocessed the 10x single-cell sequencing reads; each CDR3 protein has one entry and no DNA is given. The sample's table shows 1,200 or so distinct CDR3 sequences. Considering frequency, this clonotype is large (0.1 to 1%). The germline V gene encodes CDR1 SGDLS and CDR2 YYNGEE. The CDR3 spans 15 residues. The receptor's source is a human donor in good health. The V call is TRBV9, the J call TRBJ2-3. The sequencing sample was made of cerebrospinal fluid. The CDR3 sequence is CASSPDTHSTDTQYF. The full variable domain, its missing parts supplied by reference TRBV9 and TRBJ2-3, is DSGVTQTPKHLITATGQRVTLRCSPRSGDLSVYWYQQSLDQGLQFLIQYYNGEERAKGNILERFSAQQFPDLHSELNLSSLELGDSALYFCASSPDTHSTDTQYFGPGTRLTVL.